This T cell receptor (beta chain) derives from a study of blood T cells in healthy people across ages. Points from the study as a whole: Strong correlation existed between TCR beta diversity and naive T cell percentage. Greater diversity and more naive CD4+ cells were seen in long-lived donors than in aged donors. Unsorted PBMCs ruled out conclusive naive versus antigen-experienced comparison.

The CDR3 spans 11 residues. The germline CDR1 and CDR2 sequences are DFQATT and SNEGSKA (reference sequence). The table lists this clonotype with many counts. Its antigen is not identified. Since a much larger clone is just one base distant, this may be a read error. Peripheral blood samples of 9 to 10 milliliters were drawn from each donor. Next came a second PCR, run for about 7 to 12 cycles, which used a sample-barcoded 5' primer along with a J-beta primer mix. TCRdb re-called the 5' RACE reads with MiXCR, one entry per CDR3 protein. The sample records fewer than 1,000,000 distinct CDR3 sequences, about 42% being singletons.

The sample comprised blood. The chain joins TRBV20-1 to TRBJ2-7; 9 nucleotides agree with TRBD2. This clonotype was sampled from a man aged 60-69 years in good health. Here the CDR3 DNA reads TGCAGCGGACTAGCGAGAAATGAGCAGTACTTC. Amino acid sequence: CSGLARNEQYF.